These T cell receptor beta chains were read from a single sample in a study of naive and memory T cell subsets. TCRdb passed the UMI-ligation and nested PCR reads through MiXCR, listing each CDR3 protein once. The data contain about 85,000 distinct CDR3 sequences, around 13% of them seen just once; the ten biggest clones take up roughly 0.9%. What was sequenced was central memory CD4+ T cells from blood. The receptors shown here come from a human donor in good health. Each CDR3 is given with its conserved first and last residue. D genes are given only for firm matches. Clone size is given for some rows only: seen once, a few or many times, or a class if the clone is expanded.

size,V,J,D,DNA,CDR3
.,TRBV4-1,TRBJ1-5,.,TGCGCCAGCAGCCAGGGACAAGCCTACAATCAGCCCCAGCATTTT,CASSQGQAYNQPQHF
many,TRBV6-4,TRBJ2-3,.,TGTGCCAGCAGCCGAGATAAGAGCACAGATACGCAGTATTTT,CASSRDKSTDTQYF
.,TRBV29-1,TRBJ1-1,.,TGCAGCGCCCGGATTGGGGGCGGCACTGAAGCTTTCTTT,CSARIGGGTEAFF
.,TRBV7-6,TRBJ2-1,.,TGTGCCAGCAGCCCCTCTAGCTCGGGCTTAGATGAGCAGTTCTTC,CASSPSSSGLDEQFF
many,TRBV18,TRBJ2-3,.,TGTGCCAGCTCACCACCGGGCTGGTCCTCTAGCACAGATACGCAGTATTTT,CASSPPGWSSSTDTQYF
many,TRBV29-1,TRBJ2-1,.,TGCAGCGCCCCAAGTCAAACTATAACAGGAGAGCAGTTCTTC,CSAPSQTITGEQFF
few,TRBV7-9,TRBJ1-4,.,TGTGCCAGCAGCTTTTCTCTCCAGGGCGGAAATGAAAAACTGTTTTTT,CASSFSLQGGNEKLFF
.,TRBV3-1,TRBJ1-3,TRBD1,TGTGCCAGCAGCCCACTACAGGGGGCGCGAGGAAACACCATATATTTT,CASSPLQGARGNTIYF
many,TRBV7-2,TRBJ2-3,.,TGTGCCAGCAGCCGCTACGGTGATACGCAGTATTTT,CASSRYGDTQYF
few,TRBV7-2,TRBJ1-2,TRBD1,TGTGCCAGCAGCACCGGGACAGCCTCCTATGGCTACACCTTC,CASSTGTASYGYTF
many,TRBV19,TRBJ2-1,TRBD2,TGTGCCAGTAAGGCATCGGCGGGAGGTGCGGCCTACAATGAGCAGTTCTTC,CASKASAGGAAYNEQFF
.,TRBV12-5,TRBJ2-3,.,TGTGCTAGTGGTTCCCAAACTAGTACACAATATTTT,CASGSQTSTQYF
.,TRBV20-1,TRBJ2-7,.,TGCAGTGCTAGAGATTCACCTACACTCCCCGAGCAGTACTTC,CSARDSPTLPEQYF
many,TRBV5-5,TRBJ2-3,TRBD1,TGTGCCAGCGGATTTAGGGACAGAGATACGCAGTATTTT,CASGFRDRDTQYF
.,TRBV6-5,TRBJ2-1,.,TGTGCCAGCAGTTCCTCGGGACTGGATTACAATGAGCAGTTCTTC,CASSSSGLDYNEQFF
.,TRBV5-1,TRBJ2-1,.,TGCGCCAGCAGCTTGAGCAGGGTAAATGAGCAGTTCTTC,CASSLSRVNEQFF